One and the same sample provided the 6 T cell receptor beta chains below, sequenced in a study of blood T cell repertoires in COVID-19. Clones were read by immunoSEQ multiplex PCR, and TCRdb kept only the in-frame ones, dropping some. The table includes approximately 460,000 clones, nearly 90% detected once. Sequencing input: peripheral blood. These receptors originate from a man aged 18-30 years with COVID-19, enrolled during active disease.

This clone was seen only a few times. This chain connects TRBV7-9 to TRBJ2-3; D possibly corresponds to TRBD2 (6 bases). The CDR3 length is 15 residues. Trimming stripped 0 bases from V and 6 bases from J, with 13 bases between. The germline V gene encodes CDR1 SEHNR and CDR2 FQNEAQ (reference sequence). CDR3: CASSLAGGKMDTQYF. The CDR3 DNA reads TGTGCCAGCAGCTTAGCGGGGGGTAAAATGGATACGCAGTATTTT. The variable domain in full, with the rest retrieved from reference TRBV7-9 and TRBJ2-3, is DTGVSQNPRHKITKRGQNVTFRCDPISEHNRLYWYRQTLGQGPEFLTYFQNEAQLEKSRLLSDRFSAERPKGSFSTLEIQRTEQGDSAMYLCASSLAGGKMDTQYFGPGTRLTVL.

The V call is TRBV6-5, the J call TRBJ1-5, with D maybe TRBD1 (5 bases). Germline lookup yields CDR1 MNHEY and CDR2 SVGAGI. Trimming removed 7 bases at V and 0 bases at J, with 13 bases between. This CDR3 is 15 amino acids long. CDR3 DNA sequence: TGTGCCAGCATGGGCCTGACAGATAGCAATCAGCCCCAGCATTTT. The encoded protein is CASMGLTDSNQPQHF.

This chain links TRBV5-1 with TRBJ1-1; a possible D gene is TRBD1 (5 bases). V lost 4 bases to trimming and J lost 0 bases, with 10 bases between them. The CDR3 is made up of 14 amino acids. Germline V lookup: CDR1 SGHRS, CDR2 YFSETQ. This chain's CDR3 is CASSLQDMNTEAFF. CDR3 nucleotide sequence: TGCGCCAGCAGCCTACAGGACATGAACACTGAAGCTTTCTTT.

The chain couples TRBV10-2 to TRBJ1-6; perhaps TRBD1 as D (5 bases). CDR1 is WSHSY and CDR2 is SAAADI in the germline V gene. The CDR3 is 14 residues long. For the CDR3, the DNA is TGCCCCCCCAGCCCACGGGGGGGGGATTCACCCCTCCACTTT. This encodes CPPSPRGGDSPLHF.

The chain combines TRBV19 with TRBJ2-3, with 8 bases lining up with TRBD1. The CDR3 is made up of 15 amino acids. The germline gives CDR1 LNHDA, CDR2 SQIVND (reference sequence). The V gene end was trimmed by 9 bases and the J gene end by 3 bases; junction bases not matched to a gene: 11. The CDR3 sequence is CASTFYGQGTDTQYF. The CDR3 DNA reads as TGTGCCAGCACGTTTTACGGACAGGGTACAGATACGCAGTATTTT.

The V and J genes are TRBV18 and TRBJ2-1; D gene ambiguous. Between the trimmed V and J ends, which lost 1 base and 3 bases, there was a span of 4 bases. The CDR3 is 13 residues long. Germline-derived CDR1 and CDR2 are KGHSH and LQKENI. The CDR3 DNA sequence: TGTGCCAGCTCACCACTGAGCTACAATGAGCAGTTCTTC. Residues: CASSPLSYNEQFF.